Included here is one T cell receptor (beta chain) sequence, with context. Its specificity is not known. V was clipped by 2 bases and J by 3 bases; unmatched bases: 7. The CDR3 loop spans 16 amino acids. Germline V gives CDR1 SGHAT, CDR2 FQNNGV. These data are taken from a study of cytomegalovirus exposure and HLA in healthy donors. PCR was performed using 60 Vbeta and 13 Jbeta primers. Per the original methods: Unique TCR beta chains numbered about 72 million in a later analysis, with around 10 million shared. Only in-frame clones appear in the TCRdb table, and some are missing; sequencing was by immunoSEQ multiplex PCR. From that table come the V and J calls and clone size; the DNA was used to work out D and trimming. The table shows 90,000 to 150,000 clones, with approximately 81% occurring only once. Study-level findings and limits: Researchers catalogued about 150 TCR beta chains as cytomegalovirus-associated.

The material sequenced was PBMCs. The sequence was collected from a woman between 35 and 50 years old in good health and CMV-seronegative. V gene TRBV11-2 combines with J gene TRBJ1-5; 7 nucleotides match TRBD1. The CDR3 loop reads CASSLPPTGLNQPQHF. The CDR3 DNA is TGTGCCAGCAGCTTACCCCCGACAGGGCTCAATCAGCCCCAGCATTTT.